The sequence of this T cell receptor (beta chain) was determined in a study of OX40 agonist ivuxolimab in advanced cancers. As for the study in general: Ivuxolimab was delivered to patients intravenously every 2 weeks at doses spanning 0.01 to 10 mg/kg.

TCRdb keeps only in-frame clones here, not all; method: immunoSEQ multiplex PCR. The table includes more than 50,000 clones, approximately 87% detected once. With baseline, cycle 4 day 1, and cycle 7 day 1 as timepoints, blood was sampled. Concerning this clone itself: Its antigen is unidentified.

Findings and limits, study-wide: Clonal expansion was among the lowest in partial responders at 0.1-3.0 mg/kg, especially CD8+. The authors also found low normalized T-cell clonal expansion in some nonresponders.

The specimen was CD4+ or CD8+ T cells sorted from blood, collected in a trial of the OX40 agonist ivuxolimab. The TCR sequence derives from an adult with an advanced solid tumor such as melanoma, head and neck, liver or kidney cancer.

The CDR3, as DNA: TGTGCCAGCAGTGAAATAGGAGGACTGGGAGTTTTCGATGGCTACACCTTC. The encoded protein is CASSEIGGLGVFDGYTF. This sequence joins TRBV6-1 and TRBJ1-2; D is undetermined. V gave up 2 bases and J gave up 6 bases, with 22 bases separating them. The V gene's germline CDR1 is MNHNS and CDR2 SASEGT. This CDR3 comprises 17 residues.